This paragraph covers one TCR beta chain sequence. The antigen remains undetermined. The germline gives CDR1 LGHNA, CDR2 YSLEER. V trimming: 4 bases; J trimming: 8 bases; junction bases outside the gene matches: 10. The CDR3 runs to 15 residues. Clones were read by immunoSEQ multiplex PCR, and TCRdb kept only the in-frame ones, dropping some. Seen here are tens of thousands of clones, around 85% observed once, and the top ten hold 20% to 30%. This entry is derived from a study of T cell responses to AZD1222 COVID-19 vaccine. Study-level findings and limits: In a largely white British group with more females than males, clonal diversity was possibly underestimated.

The sequence came from an adult who received the AZD1222 COVID-19 vaccine. This material consisted of peripheral blood, taken 28 days after the second AZD1222 dose. The rearrangement joins TRBV4-3 to TRBJ2-1; TRBD2 matches at 8 bases. For the CDR3, the DNA is TGCGCCAGCAGCCGGCTGGGAGCGGGAGTCGATGAGCAGTTCTTC. Its translation is CASSRLGAGVDEQFF.